The source of this T cell receptor (beta chain) is a study of technical replicates of blood from several donors. Clones were sequenced by immunoSEQ multiplex PCR, and TCRdb holds only the in-frame ones, with some missing. Of about 95,000 clones in the sample, 95% were seen once. V was trimmed by 2 bases and J by 8 bases, leaving 9 bases between them. The CDR3 is 12 residues long. Germline loops: CDR1 MDHEN, CDR2 SYDVKM. This chain uses TRBV28 with TRBJ1-2; D gene ambiguous. The source material was T cells isolated from PBMCs. The TCR originated in a human donor in good health. In nucleotides, the CDR3 is TGTGCCAGCAGTTTAGCAGGAAAGGGCTACACCTTC. Translated: CASSLAGKGYTF.